This TCR beta chain is from a study of blood T cell repertoires in COVID-19. In the authors' workflow: Estimation of nucleated cell counts was performed using reference gene primer amplification. Generated by immunoSEQ multiplex PCR, the TCRdb table keeps only in-frame clones and is missing some. The V and J calls and clone size come from that table; D and trimming were worked out from the DNA. Among about 160,000 clones listed, about 80% were seen once. Losses at the gene ends were 4 bases for V and 9 bases for J; bases not matched to a gene: 8. In germline, CDR1 is SGHNT, CDR2 YYREEE (reference sequence). The CDR3 spans 15 residues. Allocation to cohorts depended on clinical history reported by the participants. Recovered status in Cohort 3 required two negative PCRs, clearance, or symptom resolution.

The V gene is TRBV5-4, the J gene TRBJ1-6, with 9 bases identical to TRBD1. The source is a woman aged 60-75 years who had recovered from COVID-19. The sample comprised PBMCs or T cells enriched from blood (not recorded which). CDR3 nucleotide sequence: TGTGCCAGCAGCGATCTGACAGGGGGTAGTTCACCCCTCCACTTT. Amino acid sequence: CASSDLTGGSSPLHF.